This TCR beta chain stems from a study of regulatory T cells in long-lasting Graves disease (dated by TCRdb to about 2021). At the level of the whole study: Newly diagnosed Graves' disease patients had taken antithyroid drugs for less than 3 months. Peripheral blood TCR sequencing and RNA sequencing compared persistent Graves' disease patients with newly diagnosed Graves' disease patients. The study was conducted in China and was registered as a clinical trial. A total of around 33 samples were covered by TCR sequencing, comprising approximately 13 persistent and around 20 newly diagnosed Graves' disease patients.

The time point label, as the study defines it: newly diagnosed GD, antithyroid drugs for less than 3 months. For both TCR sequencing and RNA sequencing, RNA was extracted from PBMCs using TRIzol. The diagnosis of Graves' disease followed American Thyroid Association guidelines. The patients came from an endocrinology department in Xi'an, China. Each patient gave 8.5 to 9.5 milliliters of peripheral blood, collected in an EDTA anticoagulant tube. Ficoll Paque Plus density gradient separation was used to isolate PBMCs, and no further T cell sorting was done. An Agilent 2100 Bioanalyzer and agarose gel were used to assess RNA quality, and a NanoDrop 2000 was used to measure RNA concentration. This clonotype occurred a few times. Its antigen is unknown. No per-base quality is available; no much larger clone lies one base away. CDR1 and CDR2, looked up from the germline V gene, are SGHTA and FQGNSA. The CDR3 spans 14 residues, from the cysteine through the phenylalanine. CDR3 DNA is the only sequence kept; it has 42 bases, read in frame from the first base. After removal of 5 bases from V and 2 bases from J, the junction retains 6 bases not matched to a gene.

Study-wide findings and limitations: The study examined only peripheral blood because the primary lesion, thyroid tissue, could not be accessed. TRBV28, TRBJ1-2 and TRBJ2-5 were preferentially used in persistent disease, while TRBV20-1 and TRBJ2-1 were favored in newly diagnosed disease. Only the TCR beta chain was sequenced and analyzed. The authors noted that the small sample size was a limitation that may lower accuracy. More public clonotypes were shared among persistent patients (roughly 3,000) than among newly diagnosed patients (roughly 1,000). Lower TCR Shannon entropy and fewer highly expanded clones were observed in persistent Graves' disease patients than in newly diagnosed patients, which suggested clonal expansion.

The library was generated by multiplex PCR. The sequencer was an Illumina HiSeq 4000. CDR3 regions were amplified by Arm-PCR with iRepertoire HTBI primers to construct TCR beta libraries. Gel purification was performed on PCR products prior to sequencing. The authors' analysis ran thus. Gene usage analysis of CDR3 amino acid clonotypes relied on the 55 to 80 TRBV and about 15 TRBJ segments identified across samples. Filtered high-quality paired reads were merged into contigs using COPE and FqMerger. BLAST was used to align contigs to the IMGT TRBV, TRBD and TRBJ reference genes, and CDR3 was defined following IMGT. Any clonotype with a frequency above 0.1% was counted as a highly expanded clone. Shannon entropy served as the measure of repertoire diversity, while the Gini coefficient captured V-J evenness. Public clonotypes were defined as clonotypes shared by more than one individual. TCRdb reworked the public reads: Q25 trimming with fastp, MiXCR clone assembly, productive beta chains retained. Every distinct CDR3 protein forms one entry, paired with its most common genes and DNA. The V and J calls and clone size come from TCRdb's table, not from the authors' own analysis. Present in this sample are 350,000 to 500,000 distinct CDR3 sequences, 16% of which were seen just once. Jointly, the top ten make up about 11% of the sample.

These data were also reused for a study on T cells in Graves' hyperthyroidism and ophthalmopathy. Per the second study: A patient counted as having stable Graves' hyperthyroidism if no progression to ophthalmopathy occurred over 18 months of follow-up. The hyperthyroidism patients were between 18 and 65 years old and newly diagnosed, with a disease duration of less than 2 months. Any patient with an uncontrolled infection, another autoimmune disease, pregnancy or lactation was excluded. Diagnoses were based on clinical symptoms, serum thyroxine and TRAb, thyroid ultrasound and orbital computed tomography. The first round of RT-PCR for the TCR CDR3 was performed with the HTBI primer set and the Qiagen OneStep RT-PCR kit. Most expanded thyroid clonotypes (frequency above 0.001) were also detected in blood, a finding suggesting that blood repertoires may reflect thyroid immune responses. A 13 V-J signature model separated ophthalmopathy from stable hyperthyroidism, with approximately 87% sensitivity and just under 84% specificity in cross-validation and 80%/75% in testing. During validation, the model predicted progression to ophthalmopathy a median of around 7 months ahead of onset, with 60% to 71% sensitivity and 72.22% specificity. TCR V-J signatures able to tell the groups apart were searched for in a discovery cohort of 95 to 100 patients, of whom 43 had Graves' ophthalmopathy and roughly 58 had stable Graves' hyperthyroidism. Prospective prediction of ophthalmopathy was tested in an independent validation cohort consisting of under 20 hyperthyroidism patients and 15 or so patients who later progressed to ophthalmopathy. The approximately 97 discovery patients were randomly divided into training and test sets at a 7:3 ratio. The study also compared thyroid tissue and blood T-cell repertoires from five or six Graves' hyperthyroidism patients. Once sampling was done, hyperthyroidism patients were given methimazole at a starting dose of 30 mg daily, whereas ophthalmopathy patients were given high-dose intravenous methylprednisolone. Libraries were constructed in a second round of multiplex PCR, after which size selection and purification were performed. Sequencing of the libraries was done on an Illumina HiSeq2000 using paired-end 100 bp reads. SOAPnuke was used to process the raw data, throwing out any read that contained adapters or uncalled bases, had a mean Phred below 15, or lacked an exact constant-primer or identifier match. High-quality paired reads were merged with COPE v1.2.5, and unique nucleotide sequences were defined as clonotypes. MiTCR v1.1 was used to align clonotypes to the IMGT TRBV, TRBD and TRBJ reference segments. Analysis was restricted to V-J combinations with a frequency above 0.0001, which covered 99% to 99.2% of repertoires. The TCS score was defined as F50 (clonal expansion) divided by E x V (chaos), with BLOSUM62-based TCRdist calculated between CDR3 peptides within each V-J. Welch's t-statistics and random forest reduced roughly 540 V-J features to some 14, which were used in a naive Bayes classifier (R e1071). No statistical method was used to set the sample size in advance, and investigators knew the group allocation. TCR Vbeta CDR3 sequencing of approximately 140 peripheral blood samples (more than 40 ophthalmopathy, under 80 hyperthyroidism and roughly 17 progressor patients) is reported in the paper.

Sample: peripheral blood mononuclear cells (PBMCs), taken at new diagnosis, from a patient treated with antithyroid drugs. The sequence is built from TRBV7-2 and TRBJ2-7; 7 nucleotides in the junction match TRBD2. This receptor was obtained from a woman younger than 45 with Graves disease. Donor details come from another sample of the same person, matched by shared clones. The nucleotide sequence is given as TGTGCCAGCAGCCCCGGGACTAACACCTACGAGCAGTACTTC. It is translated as CASSPGTNTYEQYF.